These 29 T cell receptor beta chains came from one sample sequenced in a study of control samples from healthy donors and cancer patients. Assay: immunoSEQ multiplex PCR; the TCRdb copy retains only in-frame clones and omits some. The sample contains about 130,000 clones, about 88% of which appear only once. Sample: blood. Source of these receptors: a man over 45 in good health.

This chain links TRBV19 with TRBJ1-1, with 7 positions matching TRBD1. The CDR3 has 13 residues. V trimming: 7 bases; J trimming: 13 bases; junction bases outside the gene matches: 15. Per germline, CDR1 LNHDA and CDR2 SQIVND (reference sequence). CDR3 residues: CASTAGTAVWGFF. CDR3 nucleotide sequence: TGTGCCAGTACCGCCGGGACAGCGGTTTGGGGTTTCTTT.

J is TRBJ2-3 and V is TRBV5-1, with 11 bases matching TRBD1. V dropped 0 bases and J dropped 2; count of bases not matched to a gene: 5. This CDR3 region has 17 residues. Germline V gene data show CDR1 as SGHRS and CDR2 as YFSETQ. This CDR3 reads CASSLGTGGPHTDTQYF. The CDR3 DNA reads TGCGCCAGCAGCTTGGGGACAGGGGGCCCTCACACAGATACGCAGTATTTT.

The chain uses TRBV19 and TRBJ1-2; D unclear. Trimming removed 5 bases at V and 7 bases at J, with 8 bases between. The CDR3 has 11 amino acids. Per the germline V gene, CDR1 is LNHDA and CDR2 is SQIVND (reference sequence). CDR3: CASSAPRGYTF. DNA for the CDR3: TGTGCCAGTAGTGCCCCGCGTGGCTACACCTTC.

The rearrangement joins TRBV2 to TRBJ2-2; 14 bases map to TRBD2. CDR1 and CDR2 (germline): SNHLY, FYNNEI. Trimming removed 4 bases from V and 4 bases from J; junction bases left unmatched: 11. The CDR3 extends over 19 amino acids. The CDR3: CASSGAGTSGGLATGELFF. The CDR3 DNA is TGTGCCAGCAGTGGAGCCGGGACTAGCGGGGGCCTCGCCACCGGGGAGCTGTTTTTT.

The chain links TRBV5-4 to TRBJ2-1; D might be TRBD1 (6 bases). This CDR3 is built from 13 residues. Per germline, CDR1 SGHNT and CDR2 YYREEE (reference sequence). The germline V and J ends were trimmed by 3 bases and 7 bases, with 11 bases remaining between them. The CDR3 protein is CASSWTARNEQFF. The DNA of the CDR3 is TGTGCCAGCAGCTGGACAGCGAGGAATGAGCAGTTCTTC. Supplemented by reference TRBV5-4 and TRBJ2-1, the full variable domain reads ETGVTQSPTHLIKTRGQQVTLRCSSQSGHNTVSWYQQALGQGPQFIFQYYREEENGRGNFPPRFSGLQFPNYSSELNVNALELDDSALYLCASSWTARNEQFFGPGTRLTVL.

CDR3 sequence (DNA): TGTGCCAGCAGTCCCACTTTAACTCGGACCGAGCAGTACTTC. Its translation is CASSPTLTRTEQYF. The rearrangement joins TRBV27 to TRBJ2-7; no firm D call. The CDR3 length is 14 residues. Trimming left V 5 bases short and J 6 bases short, with 17 bases between. Germline V lookup: CDR1 MNHEY, CDR2 SMNVEV (reference sequence).

The gene calls are TRBV5-1 and TRBJ2-3; 7 bases line up with TRBD2. Trimming took 4 bases from V and 2 from J; bases not matched to a gene: 4. This CDR3 has 14 residues. Germline lookup yields CDR1 SGHRS and CDR2 YFSETQ. CDR3 amino acids: CASSGGGYTDTQYF. The CDR3 bases are TGCGCCAGCAGCGGCGGGGGATACACAGATACGCAGTATTTT.

CDR3 nucleotide sequence: TGTGCCAGTAGTATATATGGGACAGGGCTCGCGAGAGGCTACACCTTC. Translating gives CASSIYGTGLARGYTF. The chain uses TRBV19 and TRBJ1-2, with 9 bases lining up with TRBD1. With 2 bases clipped from V and 8 bases from J, the junction kept 12 bases outside the gene matches. Looked up from germline, CDR1 is LNHDA and CDR2 is SQIVND (reference sequence). The CDR3 runs to 16 residues. Looking up the rest from reference TRBV19 and TRBJ1-2 gives the full variable domain: DGGITQSPKYLFRKEGQNVTLSCEQNLNHDAMYWYRQDPGQGLRLIYYSQIVNDFQKGDIAEGYSVSREKKESFPLTVTSAQKNPTAFYLCASSIYGTGLARGYTFGSGTRLTVV.

This sequence joins TRBV11-2 and TRBJ1-4, with a weak D call TRBD1 (6 bases). V lost 2 bases and J lost 0, with 10 bases in between. Germline CDR1 and CDR2: SGHAT and FQNNGV. There are 16 residues in the CDR3. Written as DNA, the CDR3 is TGTGCCAGCAGCTTAAGTAGGGGGGCAACTAATGAAAAACTGTTTTTT. Encoded protein: CASSLSRGATNEKLFF.

The chain couples TRBV5-1 to TRBJ2-3, with TRBD2 identical over 11 bases. CDR3 length equals 18 residues. V dropped 4 bases and J dropped 2; count of bases not matched to a gene: 12. Germline CDR1 and CDR2: SGHRS and YFSETQ. The CDR3 sequence: CASSRIRPSGGYTDTQYF. CDR3 sequence (DNA): TGCGCCAGCAGCCGGATCCGCCCTAGCGGGGGGTACACAGATACGCAGTATTTT.

A few counts support this clone. The chain couples TRBV2 to TRBJ2-4, with 14 bases identical to TRBD2. The CDR3 is 17 amino acids. The germline V gene encodes CDR1 SNHLY and CDR2 FYNNEI. The V and J ends lost 8 bases and 3 bases, in that order; junction bases with no gene match: 9. The CDR3 DNA sequence: TGTGCCAGCTCGAGACTAGCGGGGGGGCAGGTCAAAAACATTCAGTACTTC. It specifies CASSRLAGGQVKNIQYF.

The V call is TRBV29-1, the J call TRBJ2-7, with D possibly TRBD1 on 6 matching bases. From germline, CDR1 is SQVTM and CDR2 ANQGSEA. The CDR3 consists of 12 residues. Trimming removed 3 bases from V and 3 bases from J, with 9 bases in between. The CDR3 sequence: CSVEGADYEQYF. The CDR3 DNA is TGCAGCGTTGAGGGGGCGGACTACGAGCAGTACTTC.

CDR3 protein: CASSPGVSFETQYF. DNA of the CDR3: TGTGCCAGCAGCCCAGGAGTTAGTTTCGAGACCCAGTACTTC. This chain joins TRBV14 and TRBJ2-5; D call uncertain. V was pared by 4 bases and J by 5 bases, with 14 bases between. CDR1 is SGHDN, CDR2 FVKESK, per germline. This CDR3 comprises 14 residues.

This chain connects TRBV2 to TRBJ2-5; 8 positions match TRBD2. Germline V gene lookup returns CDR1 SNHLY and CDR2 FYNNEI. This CDR3 spans 17 amino acids. After removal of 3 bases from V and 3 bases from J, the junction contained 12 bases not matched to a gene. The CDR3 loop reads CASSERRFGSGKETQYF. The CDR3 DNA follows: TGTGCCAGCAGTGAGAGGAGGTTTGGTAGCGGGAAAGAGACCCAGTACTTC.

The chain carries TRBV27 and TRBJ2-1; 11 bases fit TRBD1. The CDR3 has 14 residues. The germline V gene encodes CDR1 MNHEY and CDR2 SMNVEV (reference sequence). V shed 6 bases, J shed 7 bases, and the junction held 5 bases outside the gene matches. The CDR3 reads CASRSGTGGNEQFF. The CDR3 DNA is TGTGCCAGCAGATCCGGGACAGGGGGAAATGAGCAGTTCTTC.

The chain carries TRBV27 and TRBJ1-6; D call uncertain. CDR1 is MNHEY, CDR2 SMNVEV, per germline (reference sequence). With 3 bases removed from V and 6 bases from J, the gap between germline ends came to 12 bases. The CDR3 totals 15 residues. The CDR3 DNA reads TGTGCCAGCAGTTTGCAAAGGTTGGGTAATTCACCCCTCCACTTT. It yields the protein CASSLQRLGNSPLHF.

The table lists this clone with a count of one. The chain carries TRBV4-2 and TRBJ2-7, with D maybe TRBD2 (6 bases). The CDR3 consists of 13 residues. Germline V gene data show CDR1 as LGHNA and CDR2 as YNFKEQ. V lost 4 bases, J lost 3 bases, and 10 bases lay in between. CDR3 in DNA: TGTGCCAGCAGCCCTGCGACTAGCTACGAGCAGTACTTC. Its protein is CASSPATSYEQYF.

As to this clone: The sample contains more than one DNA sequence encoding this CDR3. V and J are TRBV6-5 and TRBJ1-1; D unresolved. Looked up from germline, CDR1 is MNHEY and CDR2 is SVGAGI. Trimming pared 2 bases from V and 7 bases from J, leaving 8 bases between. The CDR3 covers 12 residues. The CDR3 bases are TGTGCCAGCAGTTACAGAGGAGGTGAAGCTTTCTTT. This gives the protein CASSYRGGEAFF.

The chain carries TRBV24-1 and TRBJ2-5, with a possible D match to TRBD2 (5 bases). In germline, CDR1 is KGHDR, CDR2 SFDVKD. The V gene lost 5 bases and the J gene lost 1 base, with 10 bases spanning the gap. This CDR3 has 14 residues. The CDR3, as DNA: TGTGCCACCAGTGGGCCCGGACTCCAAGAGACCCAGTACTTC. Amino acid sequence: CATSGPGLQETQYF.

The genes are TRBV11-3 and TRBJ2-6, with TRBD1 matching 12 bases. This CDR3 has 17 amino acids. Per the germline V gene, CDR1 is SGHNT and CDR2 is YENEEA. The V and J ends lost 5 bases and 3 bases, in that order; junction bases with no gene match: 5. CDR3 sequence reads: CASSPGQGAGGANVLTF. As DNA, the CDR3 is TGTGCCAGCAGCCCGGGACAGGGGGCAGGTGGGGCCAACGTCCTGACTTTC.

The chain links TRBV3-1 (or the pseudogene TRBV3-2) to TRBJ2-3; the match to TRBD2 covers 13 bases. The CDR3 spans 19 residues. The V and J ends lost 4 bases and 3 bases, in that order; junction bases with no gene match: 13. The V gene's germline CDR1 is LGHDT and CDR2 YNNKEL (reference sequence). CDR3 sequence: CASSRGPLAGGSQTDTQYF. The CDR3 DNA reads TGTGCCAGCAGCCGGGGCCCACTAGCGGGGGGGTCCCAAACAGATACGCAGTATTTT.

In this sample, this clone turned up a few times. This chain joins TRBV27 and TRBJ2-1; 12 positions match TRBD2. This CDR3 contains 17 residues. Per the germline V gene, CDR1 is MNHEY and CDR2 is SMNVEV (reference sequence). Trimming took 2 bases from V and 6 from J; bases not matched to a gene: 8. The CDR3 spells CASSLGPSGGAGNEQFF. CDR3 DNA sequence: TGTGCCAGCAGTTTAGGGCCTAGCGGGGGGGCGGGCAATGAGCAGTTCTTC.

In this sample, this clone turned up once. This chain links TRBV7-3 with TRBJ2-6; possible D gene TRBD2, 5 bases. Trimming removed 2 bases at V and 1 base at J, with 6 bases between. This CDR3 region has 15 residues. Germline V gene lookup returns CDR1 SGHTA and CDR2 FQGTGA. The CDR3 DNA is TGTGCCAGCAGCTTACCGGGGTCTGGGGCCAACGTCCTGACTTTC. Amino acid sequence: CASSLPGSGANVLTF.

As DNA, the CDR3 is TGTGCCAGCAGCCCCATTCTCCAAGAGACCCAGTACTTC. Translating it yields CASSPILQETQYF. The chain couples TRBV7-9 to TRBJ2-5; D gene unclear. The CDR3 length is 13 residues. Per the germline V gene, CDR1 is SEHNR and CDR2 is FQNEAQ (reference sequence). V dropped 5 bases and J dropped 1 base, with 8 bases sitting between them.

The V call is TRBV27, the J call TRBJ2-2; 10 positions agree with TRBD2. CDR1 is MNHEY, CDR2 SMNVEV, per germline (reference sequence). This CDR3 region has 14 residues. With V trimmed by 7 bases and J by 6 bases, 5 bases remained unmatched. CDR3 residues: CASKAGGSPGELFF. CDR3 in DNA: TGTGCCAGCAAAGCGGGGGGGTCCCCCGGGGAGCTGTTTTTT.

This rearrangement joins TRBV3-1 (or the pseudogene TRBV3-2) to TRBJ1-1; D gene unclear. The CDR3 extends over 16 amino acids. V was clipped by 1 base and J by 0 bases, with 12 bases between them. CDR1 is LGHDT, CDR2 YNNKEL, per germline (reference sequence). The CDR3 region is CASSQVWGSMNTEAFF. CDR3 nucleotides: TGTGCCAGCAGCCAAGTCTGGGGTTCCATGAACACTGAAGCTTTCTTT.

J is TRBJ2-7 and V is TRBV6-5, with TRBD2 matching 12 bases. The ends lost 6 bases at V and 2 bases at J; junction bases unmatched: 5. The CDR3 sequence is 15 residues long. The germline gives CDR1 MNHEY, CDR2 SVGAGI. CDR3 in DNA: TGTGCCAGCAGGGACTCTAGCGGGGGGGCCTACGAGCAGTACTTC. It translates to CASRDSSGGAYEQYF.

This chain joins TRBV25-1 and TRBJ1-2, with 9 bases lining up with TRBD1. CDR3 length: 16 residues. J was trimmed by 6 bases and V by 2 bases; bases with no gene match: 10. Germline V gives CDR1 MGHDK, CDR2 SYGVNS. CDR3 nucleotides: TGTGCCAGCAGTGAACATCCGGGACAGGGCTGGGATGGCTACACCTTC. It yields the protein CASSEHPGQGWDGYTF.

In the case of this clone: The same CDR3 can be traced to other DNA sequences in this sample. This rearrangement joins TRBV18 to TRBJ1-1; D not certain. There are 13 residues in the CDR3. With 2 bases removed from V and 2 bases from J, the gap between germline ends came to 6 bases. Germline values: CDR1 KGHSH, CDR2 LQKENI. This CDR3 is CASSPGVNTEAFF. As DNA, the CDR3 is TGTGCCAGCTCACCAGGGGTTAACACTGAAGCTTTCTTT.